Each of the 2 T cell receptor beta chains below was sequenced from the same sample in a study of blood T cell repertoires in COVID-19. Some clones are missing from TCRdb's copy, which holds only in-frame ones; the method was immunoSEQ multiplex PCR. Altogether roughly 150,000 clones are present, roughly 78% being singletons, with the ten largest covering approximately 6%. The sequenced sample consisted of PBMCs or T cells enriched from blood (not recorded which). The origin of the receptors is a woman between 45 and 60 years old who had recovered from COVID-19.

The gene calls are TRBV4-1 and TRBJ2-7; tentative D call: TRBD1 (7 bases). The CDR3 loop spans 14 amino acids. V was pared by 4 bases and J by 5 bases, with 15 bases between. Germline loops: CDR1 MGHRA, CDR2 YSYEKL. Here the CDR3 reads CASSPISRGDEQYF. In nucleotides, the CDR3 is TGCGCCAGCAGCCCCATTAGCAGGGGGGACGAGCAGTACTTC.

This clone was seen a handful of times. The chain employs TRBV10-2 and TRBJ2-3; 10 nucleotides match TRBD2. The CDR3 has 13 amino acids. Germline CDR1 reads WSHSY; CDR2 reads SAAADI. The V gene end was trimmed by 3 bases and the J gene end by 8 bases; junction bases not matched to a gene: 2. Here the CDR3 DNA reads TGCGCCAGCAGTGAATCTAGCGGGGGTACGCAGTATTTT. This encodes CASSESSGGTQYF.